These T cell receptor beta chains were read from a single sample in a study of post-analysis software for immune sequencing data. MiXCR, run by TCRdb on the PCR reads, gives a single entry per CDR3 protein. The repertoire holds roughly 800,000 distinct CDR3 sequences, with just under 30% as singletons. The sample was blood. The source is a girl between 10 and 17 years old with multiple sclerosis. Each CDR3 is given with its conserved first and last residue. Each record gives: clone size, J gene, D gene, V gene, CDR3 protein, CDR3 DNA. The D gene is left open where the match is weak. The listing skips clone size in some rows; elsewhere it reads once, few, many or a size class.

many | TRBJ2-6 | - | TRBV4-3 | CASSQDNQVWSGANVLTF | TGCGCCAGCAGCCAAGATAATCAGGTGTGGTCTGGGGCCAACGTCCTGACTTTC
many | TRBJ2-5 | - | TRBV6-1 | CASSDSGSIRETQYF | TGTGCCAGCAGTGATTCAGGGTCTATCAGGGAGACCCAGTACTTC
few | TRBJ2-6 | - | TRBV7-9 | CASSFGRGPGANVLTF | TGTGCCAGCAGCTTCGGACGGGGGCCTGGGGCCAACGTCCTGACTTTC
few | TRBJ1-2 | - | TRBV7-2 | CASSRSGTESTLYGYTF | TGTGCCAGCAGCCGATCCGGGACGGAGTCTACTTTATATGGCTACACCTTC
- | TRBJ2-1 | TRBD1 | TRBV3-1 | CASSPPQGLNEQFF | TGTGCCAGCAGCCCCCCACAGGGGTTGAATGAGCAGTTCTTC
few | TRBJ2-3 | - | TRBV7-2 | CASSLWVGPTDTQYF | TGTGCCAGCAGCTTATGGGTGGGGCCCACAGATACGCAGTATTTT
- | TRBJ1-4 | - | TRBV24-1 | CATSDRFNEKLFF | TGTGCCACCAGTGACCGGTTTAATGAAAAACTGTTTTTT
- | TRBJ2-3 | TRBD2 | TRBV20-1 | CTKKGTSGSGDTQYF | TGCACGAAAAAAGGGACTAGCGGGAGCGGGGATACGCAGTATTTT
- | TRBJ2-7 | - | TRBV6-1 | CATRSRVDSINYEQYF | TGTGCCACCCGGAGCAGGGTCGACTCGATTAACTACGAGCAGTACTTC
- | TRBJ1-6 | TRBD1 | TRBV5-6 | CASSDRVASPLHF | TGTGCCAGCAGCGACAGGGTGGCGTCACCCCTCCACTTT
- | TRBJ2-3 | - | TRBV20-1 | CSARDQVRVGTDTQYF | TGCAGTGCTAGAGATCAGGTCAGGGTGGGCACAGATACGCAGTATTTT
few | TRBJ2-1 | - | TRBV20-1 | CSARRSSNEQFF | TGCAGTGCTAGGAGGAGCAGCAATGAGCAGTTCTTC
few | TRBJ1-1 | - | TRBV7-9 | CASSAPLGDTEAFF | TGTGCCAGCAGCGCCCCACTCGGGGACACTGAAGCTTTCTTT
few | TRBJ1-2 | - | TRBV7-9 | CASSSVNRESFGYTF | TGTGCCAGCAGCAGTGTCAACAGGGAATCGTTTGGCTACACCTTC
- | TRBJ1-6 | TRBD1 | TRBV7-2 | CASSPGTGYSPLHF | TGTGCCAGCAGCCCGGGGACAGGGTATTCACCCCTCCACTTT
- | TRBJ1-5 | TRBD1 | TRBV6-1 | CASNINLQGPSNQPQHF | TGTGCCAGCAATATCAACTTACAGGGGCCTAGCAATCAGCCCCAGCATTTT
- | TRBJ2-3 | - | TRBV18 | CASSPIGGPSTDTQYF | TGTGCCAGCTCACCTATCGGCGGACCTAGCACAGATACGCAGTATTTT